This TCR beta chain was recovered during a study of CD8+ T cells in alopecia areata. Reverse transcribed after extraction, RNA yielded cDNA as the sequencing template. Only in-frame clones appear in the TCRdb table, and some are missing; sequencing was by immunoSEQ multiplex PCR. The sample yields 150,000 to 200,000 clones, 58% seen once. The CDR3 contains 16 residues. The germline CDR1 and CDR2 sequences are MGHRA and YSYEKL. J was trimmed by 6 bases and V by 2 bases; bases with no gene match: 4. The treatment: oral pan-JAK inhibitor, 5-10 mg twice daily. This receptor was identified in a human donor with alopecia areata. The V gene is TRBV4-1, the J gene TRBJ2-2; 12 bases fit TRBD2. The sequences come from CD4+ T cells sorted from blood, collected at roughly week 55, from a patient treated with tofacitinib. DNA for the CDR3: TGCGCCAGCAGCCAACTAGCGGGGGGGCTTGCCGGGGAGCTGTTTTTT. Translation gives CASSQLAGGLAGELFF.